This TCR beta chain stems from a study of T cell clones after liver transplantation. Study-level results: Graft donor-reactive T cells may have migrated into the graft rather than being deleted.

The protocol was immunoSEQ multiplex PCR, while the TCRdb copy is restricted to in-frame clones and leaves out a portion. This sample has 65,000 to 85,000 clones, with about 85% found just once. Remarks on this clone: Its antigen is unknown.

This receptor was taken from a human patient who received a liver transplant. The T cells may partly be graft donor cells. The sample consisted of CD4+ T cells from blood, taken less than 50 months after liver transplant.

CDR3 DNA sequence: TGTGCCAGCGGTGGGGACGGACGTCCGAACACTGAAGCTTTCTTT. Protein sequence: CASGGDGRPNTEAFF. The V gene is TRBV6-5, the J gene TRBJ1-1; TRBD1 might be the D (5 bases). The germline gives CDR1 MNHEY, CDR2 SVGAGI. V was clipped by 8 bases and J by 1 base, with 17 bases between them. The CDR3 consists of 15 residues.